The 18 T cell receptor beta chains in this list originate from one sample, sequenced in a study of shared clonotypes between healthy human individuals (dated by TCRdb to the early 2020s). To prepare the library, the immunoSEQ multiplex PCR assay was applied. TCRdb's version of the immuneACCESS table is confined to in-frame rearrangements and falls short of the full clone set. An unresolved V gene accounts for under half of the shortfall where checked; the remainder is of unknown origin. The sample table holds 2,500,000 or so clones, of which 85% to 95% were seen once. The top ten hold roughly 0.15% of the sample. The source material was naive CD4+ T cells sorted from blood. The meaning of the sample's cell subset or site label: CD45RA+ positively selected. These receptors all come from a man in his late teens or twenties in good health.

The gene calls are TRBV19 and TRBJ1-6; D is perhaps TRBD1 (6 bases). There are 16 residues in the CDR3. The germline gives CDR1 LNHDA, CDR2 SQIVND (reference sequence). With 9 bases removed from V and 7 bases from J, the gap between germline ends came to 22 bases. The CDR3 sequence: CASQLQGIKSNSPLHF. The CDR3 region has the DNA TGTGCCAGCCAGTTACAGGGCATCAAGTCGAATTCACCCCTCCACTTT.

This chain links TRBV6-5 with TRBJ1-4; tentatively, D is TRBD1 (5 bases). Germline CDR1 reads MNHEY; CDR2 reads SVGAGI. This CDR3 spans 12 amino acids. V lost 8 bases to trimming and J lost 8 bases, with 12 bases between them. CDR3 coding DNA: TGTGCCAGCGGGGGAGGGCGAGAAAAACTGTTTTTT. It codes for CASGGGREKLFF.

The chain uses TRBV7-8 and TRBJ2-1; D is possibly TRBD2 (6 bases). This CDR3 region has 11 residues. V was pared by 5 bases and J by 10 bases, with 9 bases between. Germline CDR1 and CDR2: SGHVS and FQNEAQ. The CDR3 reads CASSRSGEQFF. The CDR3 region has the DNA TGTGCCAGCAGCCGCAGCGGGGAGCAGTTCTTC.

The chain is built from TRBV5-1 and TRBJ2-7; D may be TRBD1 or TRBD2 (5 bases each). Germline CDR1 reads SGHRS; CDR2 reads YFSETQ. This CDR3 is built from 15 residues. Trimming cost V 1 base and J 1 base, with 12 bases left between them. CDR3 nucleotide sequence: TGCGCCAGCAGCTTGTACGGGACGGAATCCTACGAGCAGTACTTC. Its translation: CASSLYGTESYEQYF.

The CDR3 DNA reads as TGTGCCACCGCCCCGGGCAGGGGCACAGAGACCCAGTACTTC. This sequence encodes CATAPGRGTETQYF. This chain connects TRBV19 to TRBJ2-5; TRBD1 might be the D (6 bases). The germline V gene has CDR1 LNHDA and CDR2 SQIVND (reference sequence). The V gene lost 10 bases and the J gene lost 4 bases, with 19 bases spanning the gap. The CDR3 extends over 14 amino acids.

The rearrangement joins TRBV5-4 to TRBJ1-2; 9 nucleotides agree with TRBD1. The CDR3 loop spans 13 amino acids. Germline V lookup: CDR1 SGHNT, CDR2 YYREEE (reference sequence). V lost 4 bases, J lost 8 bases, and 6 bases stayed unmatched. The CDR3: CASSIWTGDGYTF. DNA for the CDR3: TGTGCCAGCAGCATTTGGACAGGGGACGGCTACACCTTC.

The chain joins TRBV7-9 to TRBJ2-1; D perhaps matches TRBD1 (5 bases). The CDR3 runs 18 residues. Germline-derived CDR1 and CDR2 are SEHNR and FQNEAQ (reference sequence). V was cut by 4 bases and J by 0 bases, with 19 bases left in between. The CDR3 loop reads CASSSLFGQGSSYNEQFF. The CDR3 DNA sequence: TGTGCCAGCAGCTCTCTTTTCGGGCAGGGAAGCTCCTACAATGAGCAGTTCTTC.

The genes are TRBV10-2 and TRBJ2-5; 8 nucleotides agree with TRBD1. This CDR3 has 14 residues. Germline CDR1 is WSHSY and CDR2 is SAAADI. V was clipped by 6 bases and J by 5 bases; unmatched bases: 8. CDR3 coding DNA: TGCGCCAGCAGCGACAGGGGCAGGGGGGAGACCCAGTACTTC. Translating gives CASSDRGRGETQYF.

The DNA of the CDR3 is TGTGCCAGCAGCTCACAGGGTTCCTGGCAGCCCCAGCATTTT. This codes for CASSSQGSWQPQHF. This chain connects TRBV7-9 to TRBJ1-5, with D tentatively TRBD1 (6 bases). CDR1 is SEHNR, CDR2 FQNEAQ, per germline (reference sequence). This CDR3 comprises 14 residues. Trimming stripped 4 bases from V and 7 bases from J, with 14 bases between.

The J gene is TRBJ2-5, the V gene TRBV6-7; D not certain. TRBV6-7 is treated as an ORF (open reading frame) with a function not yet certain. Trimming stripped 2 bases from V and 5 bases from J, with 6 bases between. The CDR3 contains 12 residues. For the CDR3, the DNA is TGTGCCAGCAGTTACAGGAAGGAGACCCAGTACTTC. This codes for CASSYRKETQYF.

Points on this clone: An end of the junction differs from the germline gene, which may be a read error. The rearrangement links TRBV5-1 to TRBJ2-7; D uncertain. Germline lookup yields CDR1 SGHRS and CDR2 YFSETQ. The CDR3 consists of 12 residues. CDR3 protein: CASSLDGANWNF. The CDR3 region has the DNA TGCGCCAGCAGCTTGGACGGAGCTAACTGGAACTTC.

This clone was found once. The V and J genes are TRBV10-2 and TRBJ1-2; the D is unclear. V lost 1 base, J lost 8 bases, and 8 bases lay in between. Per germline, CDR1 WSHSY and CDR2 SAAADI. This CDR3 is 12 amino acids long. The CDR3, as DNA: TGCGCCAGCAGTGAGTATAATTCCGGCTACACCTTC. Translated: CASSEYNSGYTF.

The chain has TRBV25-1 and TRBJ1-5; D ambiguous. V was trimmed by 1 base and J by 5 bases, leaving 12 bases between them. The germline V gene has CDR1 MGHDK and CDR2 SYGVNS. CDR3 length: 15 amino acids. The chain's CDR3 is CASSESGTSHQPQHF. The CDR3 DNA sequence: TGTGCCAGCAGTGAATCAGGAACCAGCCATCAGCCCCAGCATTTT.

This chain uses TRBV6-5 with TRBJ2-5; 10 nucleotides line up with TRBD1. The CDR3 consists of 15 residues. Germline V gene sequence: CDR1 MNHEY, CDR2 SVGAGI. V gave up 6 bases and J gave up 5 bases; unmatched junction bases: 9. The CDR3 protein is CASRGRTGGIETQYF. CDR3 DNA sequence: TGTGCCAGCAGGGGGAGGACAGGGGGTATCGAGACCCAGTACTTC.

The CDR3 nucleotides read TGTGCCAGCAGCACCCCGAGAGGGGGCAGTAATTCACCCCTCCACTTT. Translated: CASSTPRGGSNSPLHF. V gene TRBV5-6 combines with J gene TRBJ1-6, with 7 bases that match TRBD1. Germline V gene lookup returns CDR1 SGHDT and CDR2 YYEEEE. With V trimmed by 4 bases and J by 6 bases, 10 bases remained unmatched. This CDR3 is 16 amino acids long.

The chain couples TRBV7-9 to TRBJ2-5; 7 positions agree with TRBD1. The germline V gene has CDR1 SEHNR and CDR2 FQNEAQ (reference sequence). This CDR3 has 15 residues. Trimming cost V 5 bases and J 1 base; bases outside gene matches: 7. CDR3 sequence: CASSPTGFFQETQYF. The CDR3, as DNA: TGTGCCAGCAGCCCGACAGGGTTCTTCCAAGAGACCCAGTACTTC. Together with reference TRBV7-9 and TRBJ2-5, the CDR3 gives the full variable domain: DTGVSQNPRHKITKRGQNVTFRCDPISEHNRLYWYRQTLGQGPEFLTYFQNEAQLEKSRLLSDRFSAERPKGSFSTLEIQRTEQGDSAMYLCASSPTGFFQETQYFGPGTRLLVL.

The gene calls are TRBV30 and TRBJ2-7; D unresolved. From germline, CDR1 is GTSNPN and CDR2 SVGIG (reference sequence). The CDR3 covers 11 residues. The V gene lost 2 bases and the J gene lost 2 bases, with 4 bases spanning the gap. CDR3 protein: CAWSTPYEQYF. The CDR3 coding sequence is TGTGCCTGGAGTACCCCCTACGAGCAGTACTTC.

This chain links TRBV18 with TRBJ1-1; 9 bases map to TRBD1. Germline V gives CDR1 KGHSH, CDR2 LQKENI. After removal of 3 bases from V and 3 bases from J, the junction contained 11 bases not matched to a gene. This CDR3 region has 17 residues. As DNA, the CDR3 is TGTGCCAGCTCACCCCCGGGAGGACAGGGGATATACACTGAAGCTTTCTTT. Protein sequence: CASSPPGGQGIYTEAFF.